This TCR beta chain derives from a study of blood T cell repertoires in COVID-19. Turning to the study itself: Sites in the United States, Italy and Spain provided acute and convalescent COVID-19 samples. T cells, B-cell-depleted T cells, or PBMCs provided the cDNA or gDNA that served as material.

Losses at the gene ends were 5 bases for V and 4 bases for J; bases not matched to a gene: 5. The CDR3 contains 14 residues. CDR1 is SGHDT and CDR2 is YYEEEE in the germline V gene. How the authors handled the data: Reference gene primer amplification in the assay estimated nucleated cell counts. Produced via immunoSEQ multiplex PCR; TCRdb's table is partial and in-frame only. The V and J calls and clone size were taken over from that table, and D and trimming were inferred from the DNA. The table records under 200,000 clones, roughly four fifths of them present only once. The chain is built from TRBV5-6 and TRBJ1-3, with TRBD1 matching over 8 bases. The sample was peripheral blood. This TCR was sampled from a human donor with acute or convalescent COVID-19. The donor label of this sample is uncertain. The CDR3 loop reads CASSHTGGGNTIYF. CDR3 nucleotides: TGTGCCAGCAGTCACACAGGGGGGGGAAACACCATATATTTT. The variable domain in full, completed from reference TRBV5-6 and TRBJ1-3, reads DAGVTQSPTHLIKTRGQQVTLRCSPKSGHDTVSWYQQALGQGPQFIFQYYEEEERQRGNFPDRFSGHQFPNYSSELNVNALLLGDSALYLCASSHTGGGNTIYFGEGSWLTVV.